The sample holds one count of the clone carrying this TCR beta chain. This entry is derived from a study of blood T cell repertoires in COVID-19. The method was immunoSEQ multiplex PCR; TCRdb's version includes in-frame clones alone and lacks a portion of them. The sample carries 90,000 or so clones, 88% recorded once. Sequencing input: peripheral blood. This receptor was obtained from a man aged 55 to 70 with acute or convalescent COVID-19.

The CDR3 bases are TGTGCCAGTAGTATGGCGGGACAGGGTATGTACGAGCAGTACTTC. This gives the protein CASSMAGQGMYEQYF. The V call is TRBV19, the J call TRBJ2-7, with 9 bases identical to TRBD1. CDR3 size: 15 residues. Germline V gene data show CDR1 as LNHDA and CDR2 as SQIVND (reference sequence). With V trimmed by 3 bases and J by 4 bases, 7 bases remained unmatched.